The rows below give T cell receptor beta chains drawn from one sample of a study of control samples from healthy donors and cancer patients. Sequenced by immunoSEQ multiplex PCR; TCRdb stores in-frame clones only, minus some. The sample holds 100,000 to 150,000 clones, roughly nine tenths seen once. Sequencing was carried out using blood. These receptors came from a man aged 18 to 35 in good health. Each CDR3 is given with its conserved first and last residue. The D gene is left open where the match is weak. For some rows the clone size is stated as once, few or many, or as a class when expanded; others skip it.

TRBJ2-1 | TRBV5-1 | - | TRBD1 | TGCGCCAGCAGCTTGGGGGACAGCCACAATGAGCAGTTCTTC | CASSLGDSHNEQFF
TRBJ2-7 | TRBV30 | - | TRBD1 | TGTGCCTGGGGCCGGGACAGTGGCTACGAGCAGTACTTC | CAWGRDSGYEQYF
TRBJ1-5 | TRBV6-5 | - | - | TGTGCCAGCGGGCAGGGGAGCAATCAGCCCCAGCATTTT | CASGQGSNQPQHF
TRBJ2-2 | TRBV14 | - | - | TGTGCCAGCAGCCAAGAGGCAATCGCCGGGGAGCTGTTTTTT | CASSQEAIAGELFF
TRBJ1-5 | TRBV3-1/TRBV3-2 | - | - | TGTGCCAGCAGCCAAGGGGCGAATCAGCCCCAGCATTTT | CASSQGANQPQHF
TRBJ1-5 | TRBV27 | - | TRBD1 | TGTGCCAGCAGTTTAAAGCAGGGGGGATCGAGCAATCAGCCCCAGCATTTT | CASSLKQGGSSNQPQHF
TRBJ1-2 | TRBV27 | - | TRBD1 | TGTGCCAGCAGTACAGGGGGCGCCAACTATGGCTACACCTTC | CASSTGGANYGYTF
TRBJ2-6 | TRBV7-2 | - | - | TGTGCCAGCACCCTTCGGGGTACATTCTCTGGGGCCAACGTCCTGACTTTC | CASTLRGTFSGANVLTF
TRBJ1-3 | TRBV7-3 | - | TRBD1 | TGTGCCAGCAGTCCCCAGGGGGCAAACACCATATATTTT | CASSPQGANTIYF
TRBJ2-3 | TRBV3-1/TRBV3-2 | - | TRBD2 | TGTGCCAGCAGCCTCGTCTCTAGCGGGAGTTTTACAGATACGCAGTATTTT | CASSLVSSGSFTDTQYF
TRBJ1-1 | TRBV25-1 | once | - | TGTGCCAGCAGTGAAGGGGGGACTCCCGGGGCTTTCTTT | CASSEGGTPGAFF
TRBJ1-1 | TRBV2 | few | - | TGTGCCAGCAGTTACAACACTGGGACTGAAGCTTTCTTT | CASSYNTGTEAFF
TRBJ2-7 | TRBV5-8 | - | - | TGTGCCAGCAGCTTGGAGCGGGTCCCCTACGAGCAGTACTTC | CASSLERVPYEQYF
TRBJ2-7 | TRBV7-9 | - | - | TGTGCCAGCGTAGACAGTAGCTCCTACGAGCAGTACTTC | CASVDSSSYEQYF
TRBJ1-1 | TRBV6-6 | - | - | TGTGCCAGCAGTCAAACAGGGTCTCAAGCTTTCTTT | CASSQTGSQAFF
TRBJ1-2 | TRBV20-1 | once | - | TGCAGTGCTAGAGGGGATGGCTACACCTTC | CSARGDGYTF
TRBJ1-5 | TRBV19 | - | - | TGTGCCAGTAAGGGGACGGTTTGGAGCAATCAGCCCCAGCATTTT | CASKGTVWSNQPQHF
TRBJ1-3 | TRBV9 | - | TRBD1 | TGTGCCAGCAGCCCAAACTTACTGACAGGGAACTCTGGAAACACCATATATTTT | CASSPNLLTGNSGNTIYF
TRBJ1-3 | TRBV6-5 | - | - | TGTGCCAGCGCGGTCACCGATAACTCTGGAAACACCATATATTTT | CASAVTDNSGNTIYF
TRBJ2-6 | TRBV7-9 | once | - | TGTGCCATCCTATTCCCCTCTGGGGCCAACGTCCTGACTTTC | CAILFPSGANVLTF
TRBJ1-2 | TRBV5-5 | - | TRBD1 | TGTGCCAGCAGCCAGACAGGGAACGGCTACACCTTC | CASSQTGNGYTF
TRBJ1-2 | TRBV12-3/TRBV12-4 | - | TRBD1 | TGTGCCAGCAGCCTAGGGACAGGGAGTTTCTACACCTTC | CASSLGTGSFYTF
TRBJ1-5 | TRBV7-8 | - | - | TGTGCCAGCAGCCTGGGTTCTCAGCCCCAGCATTTT | CASSLGSQPQHF
TRBJ1-4 | TRBV9 | - | - | TGTGCCAGCAACAGGGCGGAGGGTGAAAAACTGTTTTTT | CASNRAEGEKLFF
TRBJ2-7 | TRBV7-6 | - | TRBD2 | TGTGCCAGCAGCTTACTAGCGGTTGGCTCCTACGAGCAGTACTTC | CASSLLAVGSYEQYF
TRBJ2-2 | TRBV4-3 | - | - | TGCGCCAGCAGCCAAGACTACGGGTTGTCCGGGGAGCTGTTTTTT | CASSQDYGLSGELFF
TRBJ2-7 | TRBV5-6 | - | - | TGTGCCAGCAGCTTTATAGCGTACGAGCAGTACTTC | CASSFIAYEQYF
TRBJ1-1 | TRBV27 | - | - | TGTGCCAGCACTACCTCGGGGGCTAGGACTGAAGCTTTCTTT | CASTTSGARTEAFF
TRBJ1-5 | TRBV6-6 | - | - | TGTGCCAGCAGTTACGAAGGGCATAGCAATCAGCCCCAGCATTTT | CASSYEGHSNQPQHF
TRBJ2-2 | TRBV29-1 | few | TRBD1 | TGCAGCGTTGGGACAGGGGGCTTAGGGGAGCTGTTTTTT | CSVGTGGLGELFF
TRBJ1-2 | TRBV2 | - | - | TGTGCCAGCTTAAAAGACAGGAATAACTATGGCTACACCTTC | CASLKDRNNYGYTF
TRBJ1-3 | TRBV19 | medium-sized | - | TGTGCCAGTAGTATAGACTCCGACAGACTTTCTGGAAACACCATATATTTT | CASSIDSDRLSGNTIYF
TRBJ1-5 | TRBV19 | - | TRBD1 | TGTGCCAGTACCTTCAACCAGTGGACAGGGGGCAGTCGGAATCAGCCCCAGCATTTT | CASTFNQWTGGSRNQPQHF
TRBJ2-2 | TRBV27 | - | TRBD2 | TGTGCCAGCAGTTTGGGGGGGATGATTGCCGGGGAGCTGTTTTTT | CASSLGGMIAGELFF
TRBJ1-2 | TRBV30 | - | - | TGTGCCTGGAGTGACGGACAGCGCTATGGCTACACCTTC | CAWSDGQRYGYTF
TRBJ2-7 | TRBV3-1/TRBV3-2 | - | - | TGTGCCAGCAGATCTGAGGGGGGCGGGGGCTACGAGCAGTACTTC | CASRSEGGGGYEQYF
TRBJ2-1 | TRBV6-2/TRBV6-3 | - | - | - | CASSSSTSPYNEQFF
TRBJ2-1 | TRBV24-1 | - | - | TGTGCCACCAGTGATTTCAGGGGGGGAGCTGAGCAGTTCTTC | CATSDFRGGAEQFF
TRBJ1-1 | TRBV9 | - | TRBD1 | TGTGCCAGCAGCTACGGACAGGGAGGGACTGAAGCTTTCTTT | CASSYGQGGTEAFF
TRBJ2-7 | TRBV6-2/TRBV6-3 | - | TRBD1 | TGTGCCAGCAGTTCCCTGGGACAGGTCAACTACGAGCAGTACTTC | CASSSLGQVNYEQYF
TRBJ1-1 | TRBV4-3 | - | - | TGCGCCAGCAGCCGGGCCCCGAACACTGAAGCTTTCTTT | CASSRAPNTEAFF
TRBJ2-1 | TRBV7-3 | - | TRBD2 | TGTGCCAGCAGCTCGGGACTAGCGGGAGGAATCGATTCAGGCTCCTACAATGAGCAGTTCTTC | CASSSGLAGGIDSGSYNEQFF
TRBJ2-2 | TRBV19 | - | - | TGTGCCAGTAATTCGCGGACCGGGGAGCTGTTTTTT | CASNSRTGELFF
TRBJ2-2 | TRBV9 | - | - | TGTGCCAGCAGCGTAGGTCTCCTCCCCACCGGGGAGCTGTTTTTT | CASSVGLLPTGELFF
TRBJ1-2 | TRBV4-1 | few | TRBD1 | TGCGCCAGCAGCCAACGGACAGGGCCCGAATATGGCTACACCTTC | CASSQRTGPEYGYTF
TRBJ1-6 | TRBV29-1 | - | - | TGCAGCGTATCAATGGGCCAGGGGACTTCACCCCTCCACTTT | CSVSMGQGTSPLHF
TRBJ2-7 | TRBV7-2 | once | - | TGTGCCAGCAGGGCCTCTTATGAGTGGTTTCTCGAGCAGTACTTC | CASRASYEWFLEQYF
TRBJ2-1 | TRBV10-3 | - | - | TGTGCCATCAGTGAGTCGGGGCAGGGAAGGGGCAATGAGCAGTTCTTC | CAISESGQGRGNEQFF
TRBJ1-1 | TRBV29-1 | once | TRBD1 | TGCAGCGTAGGACTGGGACAGCGGAACACTGAAGCTTTCTTT | CSVGLGQRNTEAFF
TRBJ1-5 | TRBV28 | - | - | TGTGCCAGCAGTTGGCAGGCGGGTAGCAATCAGCCCCAGCATTTT | CASSWQAGSNQPQHF
TRBJ1-3 | TRBV3-1/TRBV3-2 | - | TRBD1 | TGTGCCAGCAGCCAAGGGACAGGGGTAAACTCTGGAAACACCATATATTTT | CASSQGTGVNSGNTIYF
TRBJ1-1 | TRBV19 | - | - | TGTGCCAGTAGTTTCTCTACGAACACTGAAGCTTTCTTT | CASSFSTNTEAFF
TRBJ1-2 | TRBV9 | - | - | TGTGCCAGCACTAATAGTTCCAGGGGTGTAGGCTACACCTTC | CASTNSSRGVGYTF
TRBJ1-2 | TRBV6-1 | - | TRBD1 | TGTGCCAGCAGTGAATTAGTGACAGGGGGGTTTGGCTACACCTTC | CASSELVTGGFGYTF